A single sample is the source of the 7 T cell receptor beta chains below, sequenced in a study of shared clonotypes between healthy human individuals. TCRdb keeps only in-frame clones here, not all; method: immunoSEQ multiplex PCR. There are roughly 640,000 clones in the sample; roughly 97% occur only once, and less than 0.065% lies in the top ten. Sequencing was performed on naive CD4+ T cells sorted from blood. Subset in this sample: CD45RA+ positively selected. Receptors originate from a woman aged 25-40 years in good health.

V is TRBV9 and J is TRBJ2-7; D not resolved. The V gene lost 4 bases and the J gene lost 4 bases, with 18 bases spanning the gap. CDR3 length: 15 amino acids. CDR1 is SGDLS and CDR2 is YYNGEE in the germline V gene. The CDR3 DNA reads as TGTGCCAGCAGCCCGCGACCCACATCGACGTACGAGCAGTACTTC. Amino acid sequence: CASSPRPTSTYEQYF.

The chain has TRBV28 and TRBJ1-2; a weak D match, TRBD1 (5 bases). The CDR3 runs 13 residues. Trimming took 9 bases from V and 7 from J, leaving 18 bases between them. Germline-derived CDR1 and CDR2 are MDHEN and SYDVKM. CDR3 DNA sequence: TGTGCCAGTGAGCGGGGTTTGGGGGGTGGCTACACCTTC. Amino acids: CASERGLGGGYTF.

This chain connects TRBV12-1 to TRBJ1-2. TRBV12-1 is a pseudogene locus. CDR3 length: 15 amino acids. The CDR3 region is CASSTFDGENYGYTF. The CDR3 DNA follows: TGTGCCAGCAGCACATTTGACGGGGAAAACTATGGCTACACCTTC.

This clone was picked up one time. The V call is TRBV6-6, the J call TRBJ2-7; a possible D gene is TRBD2 (5 bases). Germline CDR1 is MNHNY and CDR2 is SVGAGI (reference sequence). V lost 2 bases to trimming and J lost 0 bases, with 8 bases between them. The CDR3 covers 14 residues. CDR3 protein: CASSYKRGSYEQYF. The CDR3, as DNA: TGTGCCAGCAGTTACAAACGGGGCTCCTACGAGCAGTACTTC.

The V and J genes are TRBV6-5 and TRBJ1-2; D perhaps matches TRBD1 (6 bases). The CDR3 has 14 residues. From germline, CDR1 is MNHEY and CDR2 SVGAGI. V lost 6 bases to trimming and J lost 8 bases, with 19 bases between them. CDR3 protein: CASSRTERGLGYTF. The CDR3, as DNA: TGTGCCAGCAGCCGGACAGAAAGGGGTCTGGGCTACACCTTC.

V usage is TRBV27 and J usage is TRBJ2-7, with TRBD2 identical over 8 bases. This CDR3 contains 14 residues. Germline assignment: CDR1 MNHEY and CDR2 SMNVEV (reference sequence). V dropped 5 bases and J dropped 5; count of bases not matched to a gene: 8. CDR3 amino acids: CASSRASGRNEQYF. The CDR3, as DNA: TGTGCCAGCAGTCGCGCCAGCGGGAGAAACGAGCAGTACTTC.

The chain uses TRBV4-1 and TRBJ2-5; 7 bases line up with TRBD2. Looked up from germline, CDR1 is MGHRA and CDR2 is YSYEKL. The CDR3 has 18 amino acids. J gave up 5 bases and V 0 bases, and 15 bases lay outside the gene matches. The CDR3 loop is CASSQDKGLRSGAETQYF. CDR3 DNA sequence: TGCGCCAGCAGCCAAGATAAGGGGCTTAGGAGCGGGGCGGAGACCCAGTACTTC.